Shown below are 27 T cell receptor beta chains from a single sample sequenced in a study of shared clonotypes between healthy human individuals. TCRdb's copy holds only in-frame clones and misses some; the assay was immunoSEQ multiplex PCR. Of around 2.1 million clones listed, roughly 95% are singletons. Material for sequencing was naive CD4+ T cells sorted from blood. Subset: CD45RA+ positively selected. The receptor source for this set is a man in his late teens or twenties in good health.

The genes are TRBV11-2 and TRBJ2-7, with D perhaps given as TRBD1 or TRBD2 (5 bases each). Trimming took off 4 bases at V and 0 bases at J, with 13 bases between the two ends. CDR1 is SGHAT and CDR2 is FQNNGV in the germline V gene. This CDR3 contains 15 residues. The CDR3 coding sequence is TGTGCCAGCAGCTCCCTACGGGGACCCTCCTACGAGCAGTACTTC. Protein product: CASSSLRGPSYEQYF.

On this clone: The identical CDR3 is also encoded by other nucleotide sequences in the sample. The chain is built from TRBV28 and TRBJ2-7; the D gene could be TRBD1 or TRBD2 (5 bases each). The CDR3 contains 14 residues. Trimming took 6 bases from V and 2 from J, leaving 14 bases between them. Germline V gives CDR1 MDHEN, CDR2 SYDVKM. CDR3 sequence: CASRAGTVTYEQYF. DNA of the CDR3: TGTGCCAGCAGGGCCGGGACGGTTACCTACGAGCAGTACTTC.

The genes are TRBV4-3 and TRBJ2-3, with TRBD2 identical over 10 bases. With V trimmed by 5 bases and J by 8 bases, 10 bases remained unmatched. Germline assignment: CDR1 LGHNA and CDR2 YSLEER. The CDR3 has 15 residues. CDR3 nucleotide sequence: TGCGCCAGCAGCGACTCAGCGGGAGGGCCCGGTACGCAGTATTTT. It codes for CASSDSAGGPGTQYF.

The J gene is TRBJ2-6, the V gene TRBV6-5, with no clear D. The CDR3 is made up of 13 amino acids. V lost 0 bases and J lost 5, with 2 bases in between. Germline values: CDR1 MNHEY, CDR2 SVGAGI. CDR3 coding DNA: TGTGCCAGCAGTTACTCGTGGGCCAACGTCCTGACTTTC. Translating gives CASSYSWANVLTF.

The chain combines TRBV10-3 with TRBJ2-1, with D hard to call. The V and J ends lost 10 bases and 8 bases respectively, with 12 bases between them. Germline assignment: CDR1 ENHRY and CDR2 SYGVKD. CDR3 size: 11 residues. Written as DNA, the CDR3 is TGTGCCACCGCGGACCTGGATGAGCAGTTCTTC. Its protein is CATADLDEQFF.

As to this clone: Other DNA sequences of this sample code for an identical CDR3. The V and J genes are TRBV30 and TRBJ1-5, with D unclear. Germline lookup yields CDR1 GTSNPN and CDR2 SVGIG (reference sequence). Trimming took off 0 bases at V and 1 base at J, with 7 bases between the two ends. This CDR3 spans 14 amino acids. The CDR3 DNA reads TGTGCCTGGAGTGTATCCGGAAGCAATCAGCCCCAGCATTTT. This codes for CAWSVSGSNQPQHF.

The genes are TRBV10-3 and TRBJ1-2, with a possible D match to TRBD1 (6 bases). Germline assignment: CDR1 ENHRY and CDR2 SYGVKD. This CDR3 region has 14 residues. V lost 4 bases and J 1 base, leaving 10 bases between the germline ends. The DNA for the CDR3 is TGTGCCATCAGTGGGGACATTAATAACTATGGCTACACCTTC. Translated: CAISGDINNYGYTF.

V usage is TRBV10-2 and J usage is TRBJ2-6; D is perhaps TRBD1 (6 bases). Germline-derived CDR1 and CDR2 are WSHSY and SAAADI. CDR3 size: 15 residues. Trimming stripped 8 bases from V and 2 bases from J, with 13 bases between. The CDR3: CASGQTETGANVLTF. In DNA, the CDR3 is TGCGCCAGCGGACAGACGGAGACTGGGGCCAACGTCCTGACTTTC.

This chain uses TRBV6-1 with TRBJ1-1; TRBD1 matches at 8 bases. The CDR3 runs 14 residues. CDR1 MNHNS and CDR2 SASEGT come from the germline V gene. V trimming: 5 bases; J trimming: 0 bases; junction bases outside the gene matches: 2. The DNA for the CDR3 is TGTGCCAGCAGTAACAGGGGGGTGAACACTGAAGCTTTCTTT. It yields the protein CASSNRGVNTEAFF.

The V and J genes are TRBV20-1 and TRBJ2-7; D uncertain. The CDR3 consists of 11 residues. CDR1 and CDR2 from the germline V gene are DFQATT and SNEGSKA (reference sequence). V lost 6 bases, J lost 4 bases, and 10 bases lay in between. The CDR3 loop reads CSAKDPYEQYF. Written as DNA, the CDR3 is TGCAGTGCGAAGGATCCATACGAGCAGTACTTC.

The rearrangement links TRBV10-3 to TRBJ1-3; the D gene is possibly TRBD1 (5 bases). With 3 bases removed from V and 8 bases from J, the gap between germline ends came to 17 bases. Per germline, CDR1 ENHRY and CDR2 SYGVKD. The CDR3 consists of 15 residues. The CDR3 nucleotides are TGTGCCATCAGTGATCACGGTGGGGGGTCAGACACCATATATTTT. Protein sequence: CAISDHGGGSDTIYF.

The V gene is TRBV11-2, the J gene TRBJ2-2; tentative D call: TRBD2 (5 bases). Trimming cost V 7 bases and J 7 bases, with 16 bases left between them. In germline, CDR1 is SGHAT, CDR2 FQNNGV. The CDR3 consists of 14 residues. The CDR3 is CASTVTSSLGELFF. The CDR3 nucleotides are TGTGCCAGCACCGTTACTAGTTCCCTCGGGGAGCTGTTTTTT.

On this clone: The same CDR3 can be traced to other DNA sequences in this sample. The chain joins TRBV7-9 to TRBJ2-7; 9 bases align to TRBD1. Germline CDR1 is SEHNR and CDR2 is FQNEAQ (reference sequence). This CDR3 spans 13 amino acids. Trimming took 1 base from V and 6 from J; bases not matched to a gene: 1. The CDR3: CASSLGGQGEQYF. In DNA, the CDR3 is TGTGCCAGCAGCTTAGGGGGACAGGGCGAGCAGTACTTC.

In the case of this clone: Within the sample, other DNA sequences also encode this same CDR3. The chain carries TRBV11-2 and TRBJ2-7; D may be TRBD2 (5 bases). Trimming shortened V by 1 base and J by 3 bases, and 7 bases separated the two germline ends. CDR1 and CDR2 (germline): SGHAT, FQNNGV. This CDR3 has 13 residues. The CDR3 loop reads CASSLGRDYEQYF. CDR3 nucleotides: TGTGCCAGCAGCTTAGGTCGGGACTACGAGCAGTACTTC.

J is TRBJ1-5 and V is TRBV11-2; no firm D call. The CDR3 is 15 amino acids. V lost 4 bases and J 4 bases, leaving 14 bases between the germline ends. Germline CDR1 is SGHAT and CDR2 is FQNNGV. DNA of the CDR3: TGTGCCAGCAGCTCGGGAGATGGGGTTAATCAGCCCCAGCATTTT. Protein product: CASSSGDGVNQPQHF.

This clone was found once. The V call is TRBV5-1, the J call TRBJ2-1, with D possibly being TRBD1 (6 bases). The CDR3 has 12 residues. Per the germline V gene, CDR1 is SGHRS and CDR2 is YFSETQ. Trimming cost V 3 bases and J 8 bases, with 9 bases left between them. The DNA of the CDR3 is TGCGCCAGCAGCTATTCAGGGGATGAGCAGTTCTTC. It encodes CASSYSGDEQFF.

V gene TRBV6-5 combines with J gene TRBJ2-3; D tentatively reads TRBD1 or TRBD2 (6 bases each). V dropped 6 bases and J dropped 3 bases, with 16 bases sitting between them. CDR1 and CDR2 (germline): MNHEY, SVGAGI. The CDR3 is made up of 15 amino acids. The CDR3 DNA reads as TGTGCCAGCAGCTTGGGGGGCGCGGGTACAGATACGCAGTATTTT. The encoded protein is CASSLGGAGTDTQYF.

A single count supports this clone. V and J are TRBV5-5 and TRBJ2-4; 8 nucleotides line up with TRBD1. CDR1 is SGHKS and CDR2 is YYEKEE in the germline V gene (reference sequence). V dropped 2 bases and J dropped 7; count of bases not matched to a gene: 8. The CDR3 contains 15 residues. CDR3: CASSFRDRLTNIQYF. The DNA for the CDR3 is TGTGCCAGCAGCTTCCGGGACAGGTTAACGAACATTCAGTACTTC.

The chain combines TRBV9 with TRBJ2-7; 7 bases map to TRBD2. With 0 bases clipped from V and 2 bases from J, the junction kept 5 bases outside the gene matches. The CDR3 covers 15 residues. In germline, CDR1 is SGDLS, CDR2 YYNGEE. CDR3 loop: CASSVEGLGTYEQYF. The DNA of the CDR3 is TGTGCCAGCAGCGTAGAAGGACTAGGGACCTACGAGCAGTACTTC.

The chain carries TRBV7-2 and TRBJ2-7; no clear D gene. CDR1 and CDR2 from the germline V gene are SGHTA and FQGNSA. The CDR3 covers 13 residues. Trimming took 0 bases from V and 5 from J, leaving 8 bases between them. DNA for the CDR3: TGTGCCAGCAGCTTAGCGGTATTGAACGAGCAGTACTTC. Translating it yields CASSLAVLNEQYF.

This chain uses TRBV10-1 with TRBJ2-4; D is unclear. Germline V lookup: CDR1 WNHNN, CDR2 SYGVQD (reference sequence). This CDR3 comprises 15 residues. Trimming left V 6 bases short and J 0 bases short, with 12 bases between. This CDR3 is CASRLRLLAKNIQYF. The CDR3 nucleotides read TGCGCCAGCAGGCTCCGCCTCCTAGCCAAAAACATTCAGTACTTC.

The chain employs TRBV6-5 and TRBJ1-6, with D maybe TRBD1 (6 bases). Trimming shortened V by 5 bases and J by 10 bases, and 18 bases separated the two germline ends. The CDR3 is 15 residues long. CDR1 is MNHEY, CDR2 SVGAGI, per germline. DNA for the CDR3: TGTGCCAGCAGTCGCGCTAACAGGGAGGGCTCACCCCTCCACTTT. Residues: CASSRANREGSPLHF.

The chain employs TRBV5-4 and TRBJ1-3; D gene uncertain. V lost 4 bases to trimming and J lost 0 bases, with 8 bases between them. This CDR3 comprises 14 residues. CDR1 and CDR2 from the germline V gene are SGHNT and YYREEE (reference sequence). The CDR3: CASSHGSSGNTIYF. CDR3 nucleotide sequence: TGTGCCAGCAGCCACGGGAGCTCTGGAAACACCATATATTTT.

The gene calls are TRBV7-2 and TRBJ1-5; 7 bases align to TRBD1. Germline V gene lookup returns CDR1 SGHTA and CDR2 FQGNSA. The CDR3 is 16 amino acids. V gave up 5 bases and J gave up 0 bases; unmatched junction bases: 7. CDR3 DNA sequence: TGTGCCAGCAGCATATACGGGACAGATAGCAATCAGCCCCAGCATTTT. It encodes CASSIYGTDSNQPQHF.

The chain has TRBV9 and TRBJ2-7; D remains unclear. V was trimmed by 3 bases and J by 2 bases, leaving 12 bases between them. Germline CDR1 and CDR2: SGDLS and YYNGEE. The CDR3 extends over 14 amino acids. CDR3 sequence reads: CASSESPGAYEQYF. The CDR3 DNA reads TGTGCCAGCAGCGAGTCGCCGGGCGCCTACGAGCAGTACTTC.

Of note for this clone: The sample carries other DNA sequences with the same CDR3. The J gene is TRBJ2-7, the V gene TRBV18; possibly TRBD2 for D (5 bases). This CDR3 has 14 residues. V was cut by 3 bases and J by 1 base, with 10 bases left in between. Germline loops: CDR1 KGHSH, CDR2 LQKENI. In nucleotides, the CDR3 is TGTGCCAGCTCACCCTCAGGAGGTTCCTACGAGCAGTACTTC. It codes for CASSPSGGSYEQYF.

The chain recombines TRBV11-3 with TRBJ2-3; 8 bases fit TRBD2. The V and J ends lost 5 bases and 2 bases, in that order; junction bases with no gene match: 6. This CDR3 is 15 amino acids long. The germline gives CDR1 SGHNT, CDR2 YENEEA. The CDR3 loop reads CASSGTSGPTDTQYF. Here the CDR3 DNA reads TGTGCCAGCAGCGGAACTAGCGGCCCCACAGATACGCAGTATTTT. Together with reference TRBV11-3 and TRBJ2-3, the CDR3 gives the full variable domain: EAGVVQSPRYKIIEKKQPVAFWCNPISGHNTLYWYLQNLGQGPELLIRYENEEAVDDSQLPKDRFSAERLKGVDSTLKIQPAELGDSAVYLCASSGTSGPTDTQYFGPGTRLTVL.